This T cell receptor (beta chain) was profiled in a study of blood T cell repertoires in COVID-19. Trimming removed 2 bases from V and 3 bases from J, with 16 bases in between. CDR1 is SEHNR and CDR2 is FQNEAQ in the germline V gene (reference sequence). This CDR3 is 16 amino acids long. Recruits, aged about 18 to 100 years, lived in under 25 US areas. Sequenced by immunoSEQ multiplex PCR; TCRdb stores in-frame clones only, minus some. Found here are 300,000 to 350,000 clones, around nine tenths of them singletons; the top ten hold approximately 0.93%. The clonotype was recovered from a woman in her twenties or thirties who had been exposed to COVID-19. Sequenced input: PBMCs or T cells enriched from blood (not recorded which). V and J are TRBV7-9 and TRBJ1-2; D is perhaps TRBD1 (5 bases). CDR3 in amino acids: CASSLSGATADYGYTF. The CDR3 DNA follows: TGTGCCAGCAGCTTAAGTGGGGCAACGGCTGACTATGGCTACACCTTC.